This T cell receptor beta chain comes out of a study of T cell clonality in common variable immunodeficiency (dated by TCRdb to about 2015). Both CVID patients and healthy controls were predominantly of Caucasian heritage. From each donor, roughly 4.5 to 8 ml of heparinized peripheral whole blood was collected. Genomic DNA from adults with common variable immune deficiency (CVID) and from healthy adult controls was the source for sequencing TCRbeta CDR3 repertoires. There were some 22 healthy adult volunteers in the control group (approximately 12 female and some ten male), ranging in age from roughly 23 to 75 years, with a mean age of roughly 35. To isolate peripheral blood mononuclear cells, diluted blood was subjected to density centrifugation over Hypaque 1077 or Ficoll-Paque. Genomic DNA was extracted from unsorted mononuclear cells by Qiagen column purification or by a centrifugation-based method.

CDR1 SGHNT and CDR2 YYREEE are derived from the germline V gene (reference sequence). The CDR3 has 16 amino acids, counting the end cysteine and phenylalanine. The DNA shown is the part of the CDR3 that was read: 39 bases, in frame from base 1. V ends up 2 bases short and J 0 bases short, with an unmatched junction base count of 4. What the authors observed across the whole study: According to the authors, finding the cause of the higher clonality in CVID would require sequencing the repertoires of T cell subpopulations. TCRbeta clonality was higher in CVID subjects than in healthy controls (t-test p = 0.018), and the increase was most characteristic of about a third of subjects. CVID TCRbeta sequences were reported to have fewer deletions and N-nucleotide insertions and to lack highly modified clones with 13 or more V deletions. Healthy controls shared more TCRbeta clones with each other than CVID subjects shared among themselves (p < 0.0001). Although equal DNA input was used, an average of roughly 80,000 unique sequences per sample was obtained for controls, compared with some 34,000 for CVID samples. Correlations of repertoire features with clinical complications were constrained by heterogeneity among patients within the CVID cohort.

For sequencing, equivalent amounts of genomic DNA were input from CVID and control samples. For every sample, a 60 bp segment covering the rearranged TCRbeta CDR3 region was amplified and then sequenced. The immunoSEQ assay, a bias-corrected multiplex PCR with high-throughput sequencing, was employed for TCRbeta amplification. For the original study's pipeline: Each unique nucleotide sequence was treated as a clone and annotated with V, D and J genes, copy number and frequency. Sequences were labeled productive if in frame, and non-productive if out of frame or containing stop codons. Clonality was calculated from Shannon's entropy as previously described. Mean CDR3 Kyte-Doolittle hydropathy was derived from the predicted amino acid sequences of productive clones. The R hclust function was used to hierarchically cluster scaled V gene usage with Manhattan distance and complete linkage. To assess clone sharing by CDR3 amino acid sequence, 12 repertoires per group were resampled over 100 rounds. The repertoires were searched for some 70 published EBV-specific TCRbeta sequences and nearly 250 published CMV-specific TCRbeta sequences. A couple of CVID samples yielding fewer than 10,000 sequences were excluded from analysis, leaving approximately 40 CVID repertoires. Drawn from immuneACCESS, this table holds only the in-frame rearrangements with V and J called that TCRdb kept. Clones are partly lost; checked studies trace under half to an unresolved V gene and leave the rest unexplained. V and J calls and clone size are as listed in that table; D and trimming were resolved from the DNA. Here the sample lists roughly 52,000 clones, none seen once only. In total, the top ten clones hold roughly 3.4% of the sample.

There are many counts of this clone. This clone's antigen is unknown. The sequence runs out 3 residues before the end of the CDR3; the remainder is reconstructed from the germline J gene. Material for sequencing was peripheral blood mononuclear cells. The clonotype was recovered from a person between 18 and 69 years old in good health. The rearranged chain carries TRBV5-4 and TRBJ2-3, with 9 bases in between that match TRBD2. The CDR3 protein sequence reads: CASSLPTSGSTDTQYF. The DNA read from the CDR3 is TGTGCCAGCAGCTTACCCACTAGCGGGAGCACAGATACG.